The T cell receptor (beta chain) described here comes from a study of follicular helper T cells after annual influenza vaccination. About the study: After each seasonal flu vaccination, blood came on days 0, 7 and 28.

Stated time point: 2014-2015 season, pre-vaccination. Repertoires were generated with immunoSEQ multiplex PCR, while TCRdb's copy carries only in-frame clones and drops some. Altogether roughly 14,000 clones are present, 78% being singletons, with the ten largest covering roughly 0.45%. Germline V CDR1 and CDR2: MNHEY, SVGAGI. Trimming removed 4 bases from V and 3 bases from J; junction bases left unmatched: 5. The CDR3 spans 16 residues. The chain employs TRBV6-5 and TRBJ1-4; 10 bases align to TRBD1. The sequenced sample was CXCR5- memory CD4+ T cells sorted from blood, obtained on the day of influenza vaccination. This clonotype was sampled from an adult who received the influenza vaccine. Written as DNA, the CDR3 is TGTGCCAGCAGTTCCCGACAGGGGGCGGCTAATGAAAAACTGTTTTTT. This gives the protein CASSSRQGAANEKLFF.